A selection of T cell receptor beta chains follows, all from one sample in a study of response to subunit inactivated influenza vaccine. One entry per CDR3 protein, called by TCRdb with MiXCR from the RT-PCR reads. The sample has 250,000 to 350,000 distinct CDR3 sequences, roughly 22% seen once. Sample: PBMCs from blood, taken approximately 20 months after vaccination. Source of these receptors: a man aged 50 to 75 who received an inactivated influenza vaccine. The CDR3 runs from the conserved cysteine through the conserved F or W. Each record gives: J gene, D gene, clone size, V gene, CDR3 DNA, CDR3 protein. A D gene is named only where the DNA matches it firmly. Size values are once, few and many counts, or a class for expanded clones, and some rows have none.

TRBJ2-7	TRBD2	.	TRBV30	TGTGCCTGGAGTGTACGGGGAGGGGTTGGCTCCTACGAGCAGTACTTC	CAWSVRGGVGSYEQYF
TRBJ1-6	TRBD1	.	TRBV4-1	TGCGCCAGCAGCCAGGGACAGGCCTTCTCCTATAATTCACCCCTCCACTTT	CASSQGQAFSYNSPLHF
TRBJ2-1	.	.	TRBV21-1	TGTGCCAGCAGCAAAGTGTCGGGACTAGCGGGAGGGAGGTACAATGAGCAGTTCTTC	CASSKVSGLAGGRYNEQFF
TRBJ2-7	.	.	TRBV29-1	TGCAGCGTTGCAGGCAACTCCTACGAGCAGTACTTC	CSVAGNSYEQYF
TRBJ2-5	TRBD2	few	TRBV18	TGTGCCAGCTCACCCATGACTAGCGGGTCTCTAGAGACCCAGTACTTC	CASSPMTSGSLETQYF
TRBJ1-2	.	few	TRBV4-2	TGTGCCAGCAGCCAAGATTTAACCAGGGCTAACTATGGCTACACCTTC	CASSQDLTRANYGYTF
TRBJ2-1	.	.	TRBV2	TGTGCCAGCAGCCTCGGGGGACTTTCCTACAATGAGCAGTTCTTC	CASSLGGLSYNEQFF
TRBJ2-1	.	.	TRBV5-1	TGCGCCAGCAGCCGTGATGACATCTACAATGAGCAGTTCTTC	CASSRDDIYNEQFF
TRBJ2-5	TRBD2	.	TRBV20-1	TGCAGTGCTAGAGGACTAGCGGGGCAAGAGACCCAGTACTTC	CSARGLAGQETQYF
TRBJ1-2	TRBD1	few	TRBV15	TGTGCCACCAGCGCAGGGGGCGGCTATGGCTACACCTTC	CATSAGGGYGYTF
TRBJ1-5	.	.	TRBV5-1	TGCGCCAGCAGCGCCGGGACGGCCCTTAATCAGCCCCAGCATTTT	CASSAGTALNQPQHF
TRBJ2-7	TRBD2	few	TRBV29-1	TGCAGCGTTGAAGATCGTTGGGGGAGGGAGTCCTACGAGCAGTACTTC	CSVEDRWGRESYEQYF
TRBJ1-5	.	many	TRBV27	TGTGCCAGCAGTCCGTACAATCAGCCCCAGCATTTT	CASSPYNQPQHF
TRBJ2-1	.	.	TRBV4-2	TGTGCCAGCAGCCACGTAATGTCCTACAATGAGCAGTTCTTC	CASSHVMSYNEQFF
TRBJ2-5	.	.	TRBV5-8	TGTGCCAGCAGCTTTAGCAGGGTAGGAGAGACCCAGTACTTC	CASSFSRVGETQYF
TRBJ2-1	TRBD2	many	TRBV28	TGTGCCAGCAGTTTATGCCGCGCGGGAGGGCCTCATTGTGAGCAGTTCTTC	CASSLCRAGGPHCEQFF
TRBJ2-2	.	.	TRBV12-3/TRBV12-4	TGTGCCAGCAGTTTCCCTGCTCGGATAGGGGCCGGGGAGCTGTTTTTT	CASSFPARIGAGELFF
TRBJ2-7	TRBD1	.	TRBV6-1	TGTGCCAGCAGCCCTGGGACAGGGCCTTTCTACGAGCAGTACTTC	CASSPGTGPFYEQYF
TRBJ2-1	TRBD2	many	TRBV29-1	TGCAGCGTTGAAGATAGACTAGCGGCCTACAATGAGCAGTTCTTC	CSVEDRLAAYNEQFF
TRBJ2-1	.	.	TRBV6-1	TGTGCCAGCAGTGAAGCGCCTAGGTATGTTTTCGATGAGCAGTTCTTC	CASSEAPRYVFDEQFF
TRBJ1-1	TRBD1	few	TRBV14	TGTGCCAGCAGCCAAGTTTCCCGACAGGGTACTTTCTTT	CASSQVSRQGTFF
TRBJ1-5	TRBD1	few	TRBV7-2	TGTGCCAGCAGCATGGGACAGATGCGGAGCAATCAGCCCCAGCATTTT	CASSMGQMRSNQPQHF
TRBJ1-1	.	few	TRBV15	TGTGCCACCAGCAGAGACCCTCAGGGACTCTCGAACACTGAAGCTTTCTTT	CATSRDPQGLSNTEAFF
TRBJ2-7	TRBD2	.	TRBV25-1	TGTGCCAGCAGTGAATTAGCGGGGCTCTCCTACGAGCAGTACTTC	CASSELAGLSYEQYF
TRBJ2-7	TRBD2	few	TRBV7-8	TGTGCCAGCAGCTCTACTAGCGGGAGCCACGAGCAGTACTTC	CASSSTSGSHEQYF
TRBJ1-2	.	.	TRBV6-1	TGTGCCAGCAGCGATTACCGCGCGGCCGGCTATGGCTACACCTTC	CASSDYRAAGYGYTF
TRBJ1-6	TRBD1	many	TRBV11-2	TGTGCCAGCACCCGAAGACAGGGGGCTCTCAATAATTCACCCCTCCACTTT	CASTRRQGALNNSPLHF
TRBJ1-1	.	.	TRBV5-1	TGCGCCAGCAGCCTCGACACGCACACTGAAGCTTTCTTT	CASSLDTHTEAFF
TRBJ1-2	.	few	TRBV12-3/TRBV12-4	TGTGCCAGCAGTTTAGTACCGGACTATGGCTACACCTTC	CASSLVPDYGYTF
TRBJ1-5	.	few	TRBV28	TGTGCCAGCAGCAAAATAGGGGCCATGGATCAGCCCCAGCATTTT	CASSKIGAMDQPQHF
TRBJ2-5	.	few	TRBV4-1	TGCGCCAGCAGCCAAATGGGGTGGGCGTACCAAGAGACCCAGTACTTC	CASSQMGWAYQETQYF
TRBJ2-5	.	.	TRBV18	TGTGCCAGCTCACCAGGTGCAGGAGTTGGTGAGACCCAGTACTTC	CASSPGAGVGETQYF
TRBJ1-1	.	.	TRBV7-6	TGTGCCAGCAGCTTAGGAGGGGGGCCGGGTGAAGCTTTCTTT	CASSLGGGPGEAFF